These 32 T cell receptor beta chains share one sample of origin, sequenced in a study of cytomegalovirus exposure and HLA in healthy donors. PCR amplification relied on 60 Vbeta primers (plus 13 Jbeta primers). Only in-frame clones appear in the TCRdb table, and some are missing; sequencing was by immunoSEQ multiplex PCR. The repertoire holds about 160,000 clones, with 80% to 90% as singletons. The specimen sequenced was PBMCs. All receptors come from a woman under 30 in good health and CMV-seronegative.

The gene calls are TRBV11-3 and TRBJ2-3; 14 bases line up with TRBD2. Germline V gene lookup returns CDR1 SGHNT and CDR2 YENEEA. The J segment lost 3 bases and the V segment lost 5 bases, leaving 7 bases of the junction unmatched. The CDR3 totals 17 residues. As DNA, the CDR3 is TGTGCCAGCAGCCCGGGACTAGCGGGAGTCGTAACAGATACGCAGTATTTT. Translation: CASSPGLAGVVTDTQYF.

The rearrangement joins TRBV19 to TRBJ1-1; a weak D match, TRBD1 (5 bases). The CDR3 is 14 amino acids. Germline CDR1 and CDR2: LNHDA and SQIVND (reference sequence). V was pared by 3 bases and J by 7 bases, with 15 bases between. In DNA, the CDR3 is TGTGCCAGTAGTATTGAAGTGGCAGGGCGTGAAGCTTTCTTT. Its protein product is CASSIEVAGREAFF.

V usage is TRBV27 and J usage is TRBJ2-7; 7 bases map to TRBD1. There are 14 residues in the CDR3. Trimming took 5 bases from V and 5 from J; bases not matched to a gene: 9. Germline lookup yields CDR1 MNHEY and CDR2 SMNVEV (reference sequence). CDR3 loop: CASSLTTGLDEQYF. The CDR3, as DNA: TGTGCCAGCAGTCTAACGACAGGGCTCGACGAGCAGTACTTC.

The chain combines TRBV19 with TRBJ2-3, with TRBD2 matching over 13 bases. The V and J ends lost 1 base and 2 bases, in that order; junction bases with no gene match: 3. Germline CDR1 LNHDA, CDR2 SQIVND (reference sequence). There are 17 residues in the CDR3. The CDR3 loop is CASSIGLAGGDTDTQYF. Written as DNA, the CDR3 is TGTGCCAGTAGTATAGGACTAGCGGGGGGAGACACAGATACGCAGTATTTT.

The chain employs TRBV7-9 and TRBJ1-3; tentative D call: TRBD1 (6 bases). Trimming pared 4 bases from V and 0 bases from J, leaving 10 bases between. The CDR3 is 15 amino acids. Germline V gene data show CDR1 as SEHNR and CDR2 as FQNEAQ (reference sequence). CDR3 sequence: CASSSLTGSGNTIYF. DNA of the CDR3: TGTGCCAGCAGCTCCCTGACAGGCTCTGGAAACACCATATATTTT.

The chain employs TRBV6-4 and TRBJ1-2; unclear D gene. Trimming cost V 0 bases and J 7 bases, with 9 bases left between them. The CDR3 length is 13 residues. Germline lookup yields CDR1 MRHNA and CDR2 SNTAGT. The CDR3, as DNA: TGTGCCAGCAGTGACTCGGAAGGGAGTGGCTACACCTTC. This sequence encodes CASSDSEGSGYTF.

The V gene is TRBV28, the J gene TRBJ2-7; the match to TRBD1 covers 7 bases. The CDR3 extends over 15 amino acids. Germline V gene lookup returns CDR1 MDHEN and CDR2 SYDVKM. V lost 2 bases and J lost 3; bases outside the gene matches: 7. The CDR3 DNA is TGTGCCAGCAGTTTAGCCCTTAGGGGGCTCTACGAGCAGTACTTC. This translates into CASSLALRGLYEQYF.

The rearrangement joins TRBV5-1 to TRBJ2-7; 14 positions match TRBD2. Germline values: CDR1 SGHRS, CDR2 YFSETQ. V lost 0 bases to trimming and J lost 3 bases; unmatched junction nucleotides: 8. The length of the CDR3 is 18 residues. The CDR3 reads CASSLAHLGLAGVYEQYF. Here the CDR3 DNA reads TGCGCCAGCAGCTTGGCCCATTTGGGACTAGCGGGGGTCTACGAGCAGTACTTC.

This chain connects TRBV2 to TRBJ1-5, with unresolved D. CDR3 length equals 14 residues. Trimming removed 3 bases at V and 7 bases at J, with 13 bases between. Germline V gives CDR1 SNHLY, CDR2 FYNNEI. CDR3 coding DNA: TGTGCCAGCAGTGAGGAGGTCGGTGGACAGCCCCAGCATTTT. As protein: CASSEEVGGQPQHF.

This clone was picked up one time. CDR3 loop: CASSLRPDSPMNTEAFF. CDR3 in DNA: TGTGCCAGCAGCTTGCGACCGGACAGCCCTATGAACACTGAAGCTTTCTTT. This chain joins TRBV7-9 and TRBJ1-1; a possible D gene is TRBD1 (6 bases). The germline CDR1 and CDR2 sequences are SEHNR and FQNEAQ (reference sequence). The length of the CDR3 is 17 residues. Between the trimmed V and J ends, which lost 3 bases and 0 bases, there was a span of 17 bases.

V gene TRBV7-3 combines with J gene TRBJ1-1; 7 bases align to TRBD1. The CDR3 is made up of 13 amino acids. Germline V lookup: CDR1 SGHTA, CDR2 FQGTGA. Germline trimming cut 5 bases from V and 5 bases from J; bases unmatched to any gene: 5. CDR3 region: CASSPQGTTEAFF. CDR3 nucleotide sequence: TGTGCCAGCAGCCCACAGGGGACGACTGAAGCTTTCTTT.

V gene TRBV5-1 combines with J gene TRBJ2-7, with D perhaps TRBD1 (5 bases). The CDR3 is made up of 15 amino acids. Germline V gives CDR1 SGHRS, CDR2 YFSETQ. Trimming left V 5 bases short and J 2 bases short, with 17 bases between. The CDR3 DNA reads TGCGCCAGCAGGCGGAGTCAGGGTGCTCCCTACGAGCAGTACTTC. It encodes CASRRSQGAPYEQYF.

With regard to this clone: Other DNA sequences of this sample code for an identical CDR3. The chain carries TRBV5-1 and TRBJ2-5, with 12 bases aligning to TRBD2. CDR3 length: 15 amino acids. Germline CDR1 is SGHRS and CDR2 is YFSETQ. V lost 2 bases to trimming and J lost 2 bases; unmatched junction nucleotides: 1. CDR3 bases: TGCGCCAGCAGCTTACTAGCGGGGGGACAAGAGACCCAGTACTTC. This encodes CASSLLAGGQETQYF.

This chain joins TRBV25-1 and TRBJ1-2, with a weak D call TRBD1 (6 bases). The CDR3 contains 17 residues. V gave up 5 bases and J gave up 5 bases, with 24 bases separating them. CDR1 is MGHDK, CDR2 SYGVNS, per germline. This chain's CDR3 is CASSPRDTTVPFYGYTF. CDR3 DNA sequence: TGTGCCAGCAGTCCGAGGGACACTACCGTACCTTTTTATGGCTACACCTTC.

J is TRBJ2-7 and V is TRBV29-1, with 9 bases identical to TRBD1. Germline CDR1 is SQVTM and CDR2 is ANQGSEA. CDR3 length equals 12 residues. With 8 bases clipped from V and 3 bases from J, the junction kept 5 bases outside the gene matches. DNA of the CDR3: TGCAGCACCCGGACAGGGGACTACGAGCAGTACTTC. Residues: CSTRTGDYEQYF.

The genes are TRBV4-2 and TRBJ2-1; TRBD2 matches 10 bases. V was pared by 1 base and J by 8 bases, with 8 bases of the junction left unmatched. The V gene's germline CDR1 is LGHNA and CDR2 YNFKEQ. The length of the CDR3 is 16 residues. CDR3 sequence: CASSQGGAGGIDEQFF. DNA for the CDR3: TGTGCCAGCAGCCAAGGGGGAGCGGGAGGGATCGATGAGCAGTTCTTC.

The chain combines TRBV7-8 with TRBJ1-3, with D hard to call. The CDR3 extends over 13 amino acids. Germline CDR1 and CDR2: SGHVS and FQNEAQ. V was clipped by 1 base and J by 8 bases, with 9 bases between them. The DNA of the CDR3 is TGTGCCAGCAGCTTAGATTTAGCGGACACCATATATTTT. Its protein is CASSLDLADTIYF.

The gene calls are TRBV27 and TRBJ1-5; TRBD1 might be the D (6 bases). V was cut by 8 bases and J by 0 bases, with 17 bases left in between. Germline V gives CDR1 MNHEY, CDR2 SMNVEV (reference sequence). CDR3 length: 16 amino acids. CDR3 sequence reads: CASRWGGEGSNQPQHF. CDR3 sequence (DNA): TGTGCCAGCCGGTGGGGGGGCGAGGGTAGCAATCAGCCCCAGCATTTT.

Remarks on this clone: The sample has other DNA sequences that encode this CDR3 too. V and J are TRBV27 and TRBJ2-1, with 9 bases lining up with TRBD2. This CDR3 contains 15 residues. Germline V CDR1 and CDR2: MNHEY, SMNVEV (reference sequence). Losses at the gene ends were 2 bases for V and 2 bases for J; bases not matched to a gene: 1. CDR3 in amino acids: CASSLAGGPYNEQFF. The CDR3 DNA reads as TGTGCCAGCAGTTTAGCGGGAGGGCCCTACAATGAGCAGTTCTTC.

The chain has TRBV7-2 and TRBJ2-1; unclear D gene. Trimming removed 4 bases from V and 3 bases from J, with 13 bases in between. Germline CDR1 and CDR2: SGHTA and FQGNSA. The CDR3 contains 15 residues. The CDR3 sequence is CASSSRLSFYNEQFF. The CDR3, as DNA: TGTGCCAGCAGCTCCAGACTCTCATTCTACAATGAGCAGTTCTTC.

The chain links TRBV11-2 to TRBJ2-1; TRBD2 matches at 9 bases. The CDR3 is 13 amino acids. CDR1 is SGHAT, CDR2 FQNNGV, per germline. V was pared by 8 bases and J by 7 bases, with 6 bases of the junction left unmatched. CDR3 DNA: TGTGCCAGCGGTATAGCGGGAGCGAATGAGCAGTTCTTC. Translation: CASGIAGANEQFF.

This sequence joins TRBV28 and TRBJ1-1; D remains unclear. The length of the CDR3 is 14 residues. V lost 4 bases and J 6 bases, leaving 15 bases between the germline ends. Per the germline V gene, CDR1 is MDHEN and CDR2 is SYDVKM. CDR3 sequence: CASSSLMEGAEAFF. The CDR3 region has the DNA TGTGCCAGCAGTTCCCTCATGGAGGGCGCTGAAGCTTTCTTT.

The chain combines TRBV6-5 with TRBJ1-3, with D possibly TRBD1 on 5 matching bases. The CDR3 covers 14 residues. The germline V and J ends were trimmed by 7 bases and 1 base, with 11 bases remaining between them. Germline V gene sequence: CDR1 MNHEY, CDR2 SVGAGI. Here the CDR3 DNA reads TGTGCCAGCAACCCGGCAGGGTCTGGAAACACCATATATTTT. It yields the protein CASNPAGSGNTIYF.

The genes are TRBV28 and TRBJ2-6; 8 positions match TRBD1. This CDR3 has 16 residues. V lost 7 bases, J lost 1 base, and 6 bases stayed unmatched. Germline CDR1 reads MDHEN; CDR2 reads SYDVKM. The CDR3 nucleotides read TGTGCCAGCACGGGACAGGAGGTATCTGGGGCCAACGTCCTGACTTTC. Residues: CASTGQEVSGANVLTF.

J is TRBJ2-7 and V is TRBV13, with D tentatively TRBD2 (5 bases). The germline V and J ends were trimmed by 5 bases and 3 bases, with 11 bases remaining between them. Germline V CDR1 and CDR2: PRHDT, FYEKMQ (reference sequence). This CDR3 is 13 amino acids long. The CDR3 sequence is CASSPGMVYEQYF. The CDR3 DNA sequence: TGTGCCAGCAGCCCCGGGATGGTCTACGAGCAGTACTTC.

The J gene is TRBJ2-5, the V gene TRBV9; no definite D call. This CDR3 is 14 amino acids long. Trimming cost V 4 bases and J 0 bases, with 10 bases left between them. Germline V gene sequence: CDR1 SGDLS, CDR2 YYNGEE. CDR3 DNA sequence: TGTGCCAGCAGCCCGTGGGCGTACCAAGAGACCCAGTACTTC. Its translation: CASSPWAYQETQYF.

This clone has more than one count but fewer than ten. V usage is TRBV19 and J usage is TRBJ1-1, with D uncertain. Looked up from germline, CDR1 is LNHDA and CDR2 is SQIVND (reference sequence). This CDR3 is 14 amino acids long. Trimming stripped 9 bases from V and 8 bases from J, with 22 bases between. The CDR3 bases are TGTGCCAGCAATTGGGGAGGAGGCGGAACCGAAGCTTTCTTT. It codes for CASNWGGGGTEAFF.

The gene calls are TRBV30 and TRBJ1-6; D is uncertain. The ends were cut back, 2 bases at V and 11 bases at J, with 16 bases in the middle. The germline CDR1 and CDR2 sequences are GTSNPN and SVGIG (reference sequence). The CDR3 extends over 14 amino acids. Here the CDR3 DNA reads TGTGCCTGGAGTCCAACAAGGTGGAGTACACCCCTCCACTTT. Its translation is CAWSPTRWSTPLHF.

The rearrangement uses TRBV5-1 and TRBJ1-6; TRBD1 aligns across 9 bases. The germline V gene encodes CDR1 SGHRS and CDR2 YFSETQ. Losses at the gene ends were 4 bases for V and 7 bases for J; bases not matched to a gene: 6. The CDR3 is 15 amino acids. The CDR3 loop reads CASSPGTGRNSPLHF. CDR3 nucleotides: TGCGCCAGCAGCCCCGGGACAGGGCGGAATTCACCCCTCCACTTT.

The chain employs TRBV6-1 and TRBJ1-6, with a possible D match to TRBD1 (6 bases). Germline CDR1 and CDR2: MNHNS and SASEGT. The CDR3 covers 16 residues. Between the trimmed V and J ends, which lost 4 bases and 6 bases, there was a span of 16 bases. The DNA for the CDR3 is TGTGCCAGCAGTGCTCACTGGGACAATTTTAATTCACCCCTCCACTTT. Translated: CASSAHWDNFNSPLHF.

Only one count was recorded for this clone. This chain joins TRBV27 and TRBJ1-6; D is uncertain. V lost 11 bases, J lost 14 bases, and 13 bases lay in between. Per germline, CDR1 MNHEY and CDR2 SMNVEV (reference sequence). The CDR3 is 10 amino acids. The CDR3 protein is CAAGSRSLHF. CDR3 sequence (DNA): TGTGCCGCGGGTTCCCGGTCCCTCCACTTT.

Note on this clone: The junction departs from germline at one end; a sequencing error may be responsible. This chain's CDR3 is CASSLPAGPRAF. CDR3 coding DNA: TGTGCCAGCAGCTTGCCGGCGGGCCCGAGGGCCTTC. This chain links TRBV5-6 with TRBJ1-2; no firm D call. The CDR3 runs 12 residues. Germline CDR1 and CDR2: SGHDT and YYEEEE.